This T cell receptor beta chain was recorded in a study of T cells in Graves' hyperthyroidism and ophthalmopathy. TCR beta CDR3 regions were amplified from RNA transcripts. A first-round RT-PCR of the TCR CDR3 used the HTBI primer set. In TCRdb, the multiplex PCR reads were re-called with MiXCR into one record per CDR3 protein. The sample includes approximately 510,000 distinct CDR3 sequences, around 21% of them seen just once. This clonotype was counted many times. Disease duration under 2 months; hyperthyroidism patients were aged 18 to 65. CDR1 is SGHRS, CDR2 YFSETQ, per germline. The V gene end was trimmed by 4 bases and the J gene end by 2 bases; junction bases not matched to a gene: 3. The CDR3 is 13 residues long.

The TCR originated in a man in his late teens or twenties with Graves' hyperthyroidism. The V gene is TRBV5-1, the J gene TRBJ2-7, with 7 bases aligning to TRBD1. Sequencing used blood. The CDR3, as DNA: TGCGCCAGCAGCGACGGACAGGCCTACGAGCAGTACTTC. Translation: CASSDGQAYEQYF.